These T cell receptor beta chains were read from a single sample in a study of cytomegalovirus exposure and HLA in healthy donors. Using immunoSEQ multiplex PCR, the repertoire was profiled, and TCRdb retains in-frame clones only, with some absent. The sample records 250,000 to 350,000 clones, over 70% being singletons. Sequencing was done on a sample of PBMCs. Every receptor here comes from a girl aged 2 to 10 in good health and CMV-seronegative. CDR3s include the opening cysteine and the closing phenylalanine or tryptophan. D genes are given only for firm matches. The size field is filled for only some rows; it gives once, few, many or a size class.

clone_size: -
v_call: TRBV28
j_call: TRBJ1-5
d_call: TRBD1
cdr3_aa: CASSLARQGGQPQHF
cdr3_nt: TGTGCCAGCAGTTTAGCGCGACAGGGAGGCCAGCCCCAGCATTTT

clone_size: -
v_call: TRBV5-1
j_call: TRBJ2-5
d_call: -
cdr3_aa: CASSGETQYF
cdr3_nt: TGCGCCAGCTCCGGAGAGACCCAGTACTTC

clone_size: few
v_call: TRBV27
j_call: TRBJ2-3
d_call: -
cdr3_aa: CASRTGGLGTDTQYF
cdr3_nt: TGTGCCAGCAGGACGGGGGGCCTAGGAACAGATACGCAGTATTTT

clone_size: few
v_call: TRBV27
j_call: TRBJ2-3
d_call: -
cdr3_aa: CASGRSQGDWVTQYF
cdr3_nt: TGTGCCAGCGGCCGGTCACAGGGAGACTGGGTTACGCAGTATTTT

clone_size: -
v_call: TRBV7-9
j_call: TRBJ2-3
d_call: -
cdr3_aa: CASRSTGFDTQYF
cdr3_nt: TGTGCCAGCAGATCTACAGGGTTCGATACGCAGTATTTT

clone_size: -
v_call: TRBV27
j_call: TRBJ2-2
d_call: TRBD2
cdr3_aa: CASSLIGTRAGELFF
cdr3_nt: TGTGCCAGCAGCCTAATCGGGACTAGAGCCGGGGAGCTGTTTTTT

clone_size: -
v_call: TRBV10-2
j_call: TRBJ2-7
d_call: -
cdr3_aa: CAVRRRAYEQYF
cdr3_nt: TGCGCCGTTCGCAGGAGGGCCTACGAGCAGTACTTC

clone_size: -
v_call: TRBV5-1
j_call: TRBJ2-3
d_call: TRBD2
cdr3_aa: CASSLGLAVTDTQYF
cdr3_nt: TGCGCCAGCAGCTTAGGACTAGCGGTTACAGATACGCAGTATTTT

clone_size: -
v_call: TRBV7-9
j_call: TRBJ2-1
d_call: TRBD2
cdr3_aa: CASRTSGGKNEQFF
cdr3_nt: TGTGCCAGCCGGACGAGCGGGGGGAAGAATGAGCAGTTCTTC

clone_size: -
v_call: TRBV6-4
j_call: TRBJ2-3
d_call: -
cdr3_aa: CASSAEGGTDTQYF
cdr3_nt: TGTGCCAGCAGTGCTGAGGGGGGGACAGATACGCAGTATTTT

clone_size: -
v_call: TRBV2
j_call: TRBJ2-7
d_call: TRBD2
cdr3_aa: CASSEVVRDYLYEQYF
cdr3_nt: TGTGCCAGCAGTGAGGTAGTGCGGGACTACCTCTACGAGCAGTACTTC

clone_size: -
v_call: TRBV6-1
j_call: TRBJ2-7
d_call: -
cdr3_aa: CASSVSPETYEQYF
cdr3_nt: TGTGCCAGCAGTGTTTCCCCAGAAACCTACGAGCAGTACTTC

clone_size: -
v_call: TRBV10-2
j_call: TRBJ2-7
d_call: TRBD2
cdr3_aa: CASRGSGRASEQYF
cdr3_nt: TGCGCCAGCAGAGGTAGCGGGAGGGCCTCCGAGCAGTACTTC

clone_size: -
v_call: TRBV28
j_call: TRBJ2-1
d_call: -
cdr3_aa: CASSLGHEQFF
cdr3_nt: TGTGCCAGCAGTTTAGGCCATGAGCAGTTCTTC

clone_size: once
v_call: TRBV7-9
j_call: TRBJ1-1
d_call: -
cdr3_aa: CSSLQNTEAFF
cdr3_nt: TGTTCCAGCTTACAGAACACTGAAGCTTTCTTT

clone_size: -
v_call: TRBV28
j_call: TRBJ2-5
d_call: -
cdr3_aa: CASQLGGAQETQYF
cdr3_nt: TGTGCCAGCCAACTTGGGGGGGCCCAGGAGACCCAGTACTTC

clone_size: few
v_call: TRBV19
j_call: TRBJ2-3
d_call: TRBD2
cdr3_aa: CASSTSGDKRQYF
cdr3_nt: TGTGCCAGTAGTACTAGCGGGGATAAAAGGCAGTATTTT

clone_size: -
v_call: TRBV27
j_call: TRBJ2-7
d_call: TRBD2
cdr3_aa: CASSFSLAGFSYEQYF
cdr3_nt: TGTGCCAGCAGTTTCTCCCTAGCGGGATTCTCCTACGAGCAGTACTTC

clone_size: -
v_call: TRBV18
j_call: TRBJ2-3
d_call: TRBD2
cdr3_aa: CASSRTTSGGAADTQYF
cdr3_nt: TGTGCCAGCTCACGTACGACTAGCGGGGGGGCTGCTGATACGCAGTATTTT

clone_size: few
v_call: TRBV25-1
j_call: TRBJ2-6
d_call: TRBD1
cdr3_aa: CASSGTGDAGANVLTF
cdr3_nt: TGTGCCAGCAGTGGGACAGGGGACGCTGGGGCCAACGTCCTGACTTTC

clone_size: -
v_call: TRBV6-5
j_call: TRBJ2-7
d_call: TRBD2
cdr3_aa: CASSYYREGSYEQYF
cdr3_nt: TGTGCCAGCAGTTACTATCGGGAGGGTTCCTACGAGCAGTACTTC

clone_size: -
v_call: TRBV28
j_call: TRBJ1-3
d_call: -
cdr3_aa: CASPSIGAGNTIYF
cdr3_nt: TGTGCCAGCCCCTCAATAGGGGCTGGAAACACCATATATTTT

clone_size: few
v_call: TRBV6-1
j_call: TRBJ2-7
d_call: -
cdr3_aa: CASSEGSTYEQYF
cdr3_nt: TGTGCCAGCAGTGAAGGCAGTACCTACGAGCAGTACTTC

clone_size: -
v_call: TRBV4-2
j_call: TRBJ2-5
d_call: TRBD1
cdr3_aa: CASSKDGTGGARTIRYWETQYF
cdr3_nt: TGTGCCAGCAGCAAAGACGGGACAGGGGGCGCACGGACAATAAGATATTGGGAGACCCAGTACTTC

clone_size: -
v_call: TRBV7-9
j_call: TRBJ1-4
d_call: TRBD1
cdr3_aa: CASSLYAGTGEKLFF
cdr3_nt: TGTGCCAGCAGCTTATATGCCGGGACAGGTGAAAAACTGTTTTTT

clone_size: few
v_call: TRBV19
j_call: TRBJ1-1
d_call: -
cdr3_aa: CASSIDLTGLVNTEAFF
cdr3_nt: TGTGCCAGTAGTATAGATCTCACAGGGTTGGTGAACACTGAAGCTTTCTTT

clone_size: -
v_call: TRBV5-5
j_call: TRBJ2-7
d_call: TRBD2
cdr3_aa: CASRWTSEQYF
cdr3_nt: TGTGCCAGCAGGTGGACTAGCGAGCAGTACTTC

clone_size: -
v_call: TRBV9
j_call: TRBJ1-2
d_call: TRBD1
cdr3_aa: CASSVGTGGIGYTF
cdr3_nt: TGTGCCAGCAGCGTAGGGACAGGGGGCATTGGCTACACCTTC

clone_size: -
v_call: TRBV5-5
j_call: TRBJ1-6
d_call: -
cdr3_aa: CASSWTVFDSPLHF
cdr3_nt: TGTGCCAGCAGCTGGACAGTCTTTGATTCACCCCTCCACTTT

clone_size: once
v_call: TRBV29-1
j_call: TRBJ2-7
d_call: TRBD1
cdr3_aa: CSVGGGRTGYEQYF
cdr3_nt: TGCAGCGTTGGAGGGGGCCGGACGGGGTACGAGCAGTACTTC

clone_size: -
v_call: TRBV5-1
j_call: TRBJ2-1
d_call: TRBD2
cdr3_aa: CASSLALNSGSNEQFF
cdr3_nt: TGCGCCAGCAGCTTGGCCCTTAATAGCGGGAGCAATGAGCAGTTCTTC

clone_size: -
v_call: TRBV6-1
j_call: TRBJ2-3
d_call: TRBD1
cdr3_aa: CASSPTTGPFDTQYF
cdr3_nt: TGTGCCAGCAGTCCGACGACAGGGCCGTTCGATACGCAGTATTTT

clone_size: once
v_call: TRBV27
j_call: TRBJ2-5
d_call: TRBD1
cdr3_aa: CASSYRGRPQETQYF
cdr3_nt: TGTGCCAGCAGCTACAGGGGGCGACCCCAAGAGACCCAGTACTTC